The clone carrying this TCR beta chain has only a few counts. Its antigen remains unidentified. The trim removed 6 bases at V and 0 bases at J, leaving 16 bases unmatched. From germline, CDR1 is MDHEN and CDR2 SYDVKM. This CDR3 is built from 18 residues. Primed by a sample-barcoded 5' primer and a J-beta primer mix, a second PCR proceeded for about 6 to 11 cycles. TCRdb reprocessed the 5' RACE reads with MiXCR, giving one entry per CDR3 protein. Of some 920,000 distinct CDR3 sequences in the sample, 51% are singletons; the top ten hold about 22%. The sample is drawn from a study of blood T cells in healthy people across ages. At the level of the study: There was about one barcoded beta molecule captured by template switching per two T cells.

Study results and limitations: Considered underestimates were the diversity estimates obtained from one million T cells. The donors' CMV status was not determined, possibly confounding changes in expanded clonotypes. As naive T cell percentage varied, TCR beta diversity correlated strongly with it.

What was sequenced was blood. The chain is built from TRBV28 and TRBJ2-5; 7 nucleotides agree with TRBD1. This receptor was obtained from a woman between 55 and 75 years old in good health. The CDR3 nucleotides read TGTGCCAGCAGCCAATATTGGCCCCCTGGACAGGACCAAGAGACCCAGTACTTC. This sequence encodes CASSQYWPPGQDQETQYF. Combining the CDR3 with reference TRBV28 and TRBJ2-5 gives the whole variable domain DVKVTQSSRYLVKRTGEKVFLECVQDMDHENMFWYRQDPGLGLRLIYFSYDVKMKEKGDIPEGYSVSREKKERFSLILESASTNQTSMYLCASSQYWPPGQDQETQYFGPGTRLLVL.